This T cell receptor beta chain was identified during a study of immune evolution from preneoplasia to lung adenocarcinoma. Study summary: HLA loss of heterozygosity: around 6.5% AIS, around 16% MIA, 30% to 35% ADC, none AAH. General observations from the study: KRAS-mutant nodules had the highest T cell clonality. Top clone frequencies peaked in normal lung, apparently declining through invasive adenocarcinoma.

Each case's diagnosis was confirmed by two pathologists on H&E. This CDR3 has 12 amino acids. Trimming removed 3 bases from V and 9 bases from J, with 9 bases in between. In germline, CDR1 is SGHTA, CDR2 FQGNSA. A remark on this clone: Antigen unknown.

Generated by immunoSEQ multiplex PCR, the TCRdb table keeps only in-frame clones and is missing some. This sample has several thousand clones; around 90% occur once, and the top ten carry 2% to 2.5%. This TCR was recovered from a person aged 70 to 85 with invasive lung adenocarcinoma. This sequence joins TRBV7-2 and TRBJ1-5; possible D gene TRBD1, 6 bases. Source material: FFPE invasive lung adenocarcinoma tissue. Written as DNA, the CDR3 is TGTGCCAGCAGCTTCATACAGGGGCCCCAGCATTTT. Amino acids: CASSFIQGPQHF.